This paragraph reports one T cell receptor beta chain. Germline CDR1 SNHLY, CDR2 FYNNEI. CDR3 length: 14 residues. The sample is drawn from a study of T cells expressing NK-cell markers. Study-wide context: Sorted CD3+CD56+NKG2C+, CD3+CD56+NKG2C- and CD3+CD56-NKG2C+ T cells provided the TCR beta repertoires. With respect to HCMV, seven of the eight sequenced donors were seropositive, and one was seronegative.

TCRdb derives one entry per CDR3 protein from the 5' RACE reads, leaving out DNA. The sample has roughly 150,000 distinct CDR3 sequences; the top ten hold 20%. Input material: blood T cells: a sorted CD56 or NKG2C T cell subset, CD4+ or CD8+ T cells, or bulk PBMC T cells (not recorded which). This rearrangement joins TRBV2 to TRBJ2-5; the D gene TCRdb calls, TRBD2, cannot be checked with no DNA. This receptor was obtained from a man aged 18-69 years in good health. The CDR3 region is CASNPSGTQETQYF.